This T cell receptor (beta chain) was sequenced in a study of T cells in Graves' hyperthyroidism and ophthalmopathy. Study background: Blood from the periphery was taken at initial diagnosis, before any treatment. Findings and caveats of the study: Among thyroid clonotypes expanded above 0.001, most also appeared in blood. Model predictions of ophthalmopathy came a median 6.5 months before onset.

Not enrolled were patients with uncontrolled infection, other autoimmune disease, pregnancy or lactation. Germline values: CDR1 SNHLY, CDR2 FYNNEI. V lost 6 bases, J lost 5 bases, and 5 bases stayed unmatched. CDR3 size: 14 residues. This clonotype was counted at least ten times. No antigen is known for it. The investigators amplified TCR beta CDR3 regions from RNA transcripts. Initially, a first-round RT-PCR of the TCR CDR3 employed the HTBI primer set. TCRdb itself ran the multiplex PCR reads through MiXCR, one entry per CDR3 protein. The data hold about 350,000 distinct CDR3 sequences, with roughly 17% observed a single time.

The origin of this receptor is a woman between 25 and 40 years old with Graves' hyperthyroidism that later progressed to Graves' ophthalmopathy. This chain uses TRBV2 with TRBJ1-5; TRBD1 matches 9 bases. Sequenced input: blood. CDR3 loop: CASRGDREDQPQHF. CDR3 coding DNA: TGTGCCAGCAGAGGGGACAGGGAGGATCAGCCCCAGCATTTT.